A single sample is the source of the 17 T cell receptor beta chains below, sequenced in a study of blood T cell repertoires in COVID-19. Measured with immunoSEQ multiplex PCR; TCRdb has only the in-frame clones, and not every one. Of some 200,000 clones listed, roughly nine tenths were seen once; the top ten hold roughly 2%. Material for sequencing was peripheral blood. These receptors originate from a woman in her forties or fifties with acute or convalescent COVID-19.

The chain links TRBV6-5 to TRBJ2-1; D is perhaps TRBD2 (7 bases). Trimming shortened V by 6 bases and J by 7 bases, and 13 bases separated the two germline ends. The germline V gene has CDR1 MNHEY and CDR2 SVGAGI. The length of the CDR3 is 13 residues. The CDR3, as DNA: TGTGCCAGCAGGGTGGGGGGGCTAAATGAGCAGTTCTTC. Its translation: CASRVGGLNEQFF.

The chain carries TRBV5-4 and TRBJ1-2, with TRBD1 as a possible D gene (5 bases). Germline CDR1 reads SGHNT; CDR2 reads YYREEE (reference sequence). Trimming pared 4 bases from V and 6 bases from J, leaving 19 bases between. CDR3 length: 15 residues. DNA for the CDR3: TGTGCCAGCAGCCCTAAAAAAGACAGCACCCATGGCTACACCTTC. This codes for CASSPKKDSTHGYTF.

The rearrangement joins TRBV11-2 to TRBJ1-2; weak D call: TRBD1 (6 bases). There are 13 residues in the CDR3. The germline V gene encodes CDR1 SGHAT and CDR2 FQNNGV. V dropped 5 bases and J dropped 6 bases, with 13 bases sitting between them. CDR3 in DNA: TGTGCCAGCAGCCCAATGGGACATGATGGCTACACCTTC. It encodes CASSPMGHDGYTF.

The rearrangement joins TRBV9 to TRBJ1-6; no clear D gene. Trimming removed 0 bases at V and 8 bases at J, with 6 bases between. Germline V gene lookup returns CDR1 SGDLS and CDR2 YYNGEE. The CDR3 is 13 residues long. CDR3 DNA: TGTGCCAGCAGCGTAGGACTCGATTCACCCCTCCACTTT. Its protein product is CASSVGLDSPLHF.

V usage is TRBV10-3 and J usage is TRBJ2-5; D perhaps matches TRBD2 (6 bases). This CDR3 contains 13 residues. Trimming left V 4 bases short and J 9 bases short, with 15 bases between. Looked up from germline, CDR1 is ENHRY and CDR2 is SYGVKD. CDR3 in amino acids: CAISGDLAYPQYF. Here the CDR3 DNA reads TGTGCCATCAGTGGGGACTTAGCGTACCCCCAGTACTTC.

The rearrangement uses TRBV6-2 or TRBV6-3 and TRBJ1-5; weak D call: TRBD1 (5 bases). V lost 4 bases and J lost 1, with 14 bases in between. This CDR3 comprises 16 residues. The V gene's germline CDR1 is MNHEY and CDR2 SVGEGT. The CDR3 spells CASSLRTLGSNQPQHF. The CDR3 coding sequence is TGTGCCAGCAGTTTGAGGACATTGGGGAGCAATCAGCCCCAGCATTTT.

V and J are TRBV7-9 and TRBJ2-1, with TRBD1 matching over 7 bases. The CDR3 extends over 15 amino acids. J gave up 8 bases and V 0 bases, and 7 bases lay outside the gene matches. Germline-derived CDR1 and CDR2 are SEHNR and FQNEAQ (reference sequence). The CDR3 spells CASSLALLRGHEQFF. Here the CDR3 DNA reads TGTGCCAGCAGCTTAGCGCTTTTGAGGGGGCATGAGCAGTTCTTC.

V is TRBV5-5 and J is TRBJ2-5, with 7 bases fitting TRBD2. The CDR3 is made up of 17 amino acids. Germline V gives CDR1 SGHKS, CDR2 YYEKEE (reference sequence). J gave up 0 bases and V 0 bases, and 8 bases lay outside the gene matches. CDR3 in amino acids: CASSLAWGEGYQETQYF. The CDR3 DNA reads TGTGCCAGCAGCTTGGCCTGGGGGGAGGGGTACCAAGAGACCCAGTACTTC.

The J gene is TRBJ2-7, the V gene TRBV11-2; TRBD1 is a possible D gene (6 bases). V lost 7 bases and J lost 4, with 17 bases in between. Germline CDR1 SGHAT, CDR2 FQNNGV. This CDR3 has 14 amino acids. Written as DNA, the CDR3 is TGTGCCAGCACTGTGGGGCAGGGGCGGTACGAGCAGTACTTC. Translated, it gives CASTVGQGRYEQYF.

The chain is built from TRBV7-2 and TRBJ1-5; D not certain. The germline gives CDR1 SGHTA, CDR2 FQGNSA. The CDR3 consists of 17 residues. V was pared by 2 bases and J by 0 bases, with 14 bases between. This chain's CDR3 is CASSLSLTQHSNQPQHF. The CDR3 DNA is TGTGCCAGCAGCTTATCCCTGACACAGCATAGCAATCAGCCCCAGCATTTT.

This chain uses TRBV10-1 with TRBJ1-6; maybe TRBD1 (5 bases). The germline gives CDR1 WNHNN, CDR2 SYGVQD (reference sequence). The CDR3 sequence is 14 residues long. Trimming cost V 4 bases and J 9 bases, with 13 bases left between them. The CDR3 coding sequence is TGCGCCAGCAGTGCTGGACACGCAGGTTCACCCCTCCACTTT. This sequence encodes CASSAGHAGSPLHF.

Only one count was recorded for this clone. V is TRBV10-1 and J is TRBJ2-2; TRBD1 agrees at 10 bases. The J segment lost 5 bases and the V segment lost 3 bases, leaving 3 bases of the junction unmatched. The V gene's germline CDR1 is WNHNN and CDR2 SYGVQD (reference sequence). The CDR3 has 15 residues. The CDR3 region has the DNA TGCGCCAGCAGTGATCGGGACAGGGGTACCGGGGAGCTGTTTTTT. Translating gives CASSDRDRGTGELFF.

The CDR3 spells CASSPDLGQPNEKLFF. The CDR3 DNA reads as TGCGCCAGCAGCCCAGACTTGGGACAACCAAATGAAAAACTGTTTTTT. The chain couples TRBV4-1 to TRBJ1-4; possible D gene TRBD1, 6 bases. The CDR3 is made up of 16 amino acids. V lost 4 bases, J lost 5 bases, and 17 bases lay in between. Germline V lookup: CDR1 MGHRA, CDR2 YSYEKL.

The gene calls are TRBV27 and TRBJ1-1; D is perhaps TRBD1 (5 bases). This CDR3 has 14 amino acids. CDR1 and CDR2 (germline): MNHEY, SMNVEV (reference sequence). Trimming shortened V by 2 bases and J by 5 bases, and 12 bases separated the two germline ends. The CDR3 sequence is CASSLNRRGTEAFF. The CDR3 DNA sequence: TGTGCCAGCAGTTTAAACAGGAGGGGTACTGAAGCTTTCTTT.

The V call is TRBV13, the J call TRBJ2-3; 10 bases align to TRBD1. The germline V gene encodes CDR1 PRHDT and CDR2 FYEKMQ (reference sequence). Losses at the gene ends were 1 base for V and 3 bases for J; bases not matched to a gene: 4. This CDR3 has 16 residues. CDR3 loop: CASSLEGQGLTDTQYF. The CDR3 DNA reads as TGTGCCAGCAGCTTAGAGGGACAGGGGTTAACAGATACGCAGTATTTT.

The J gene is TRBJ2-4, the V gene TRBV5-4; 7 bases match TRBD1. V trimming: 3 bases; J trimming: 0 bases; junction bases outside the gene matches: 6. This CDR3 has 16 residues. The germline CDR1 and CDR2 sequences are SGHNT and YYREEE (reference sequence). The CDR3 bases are TGTGCCAGCAGCTCTGGACAGGCAGTAGCCAAAAACATTCAGTACTTC. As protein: CASSSGQAVAKNIQYF.

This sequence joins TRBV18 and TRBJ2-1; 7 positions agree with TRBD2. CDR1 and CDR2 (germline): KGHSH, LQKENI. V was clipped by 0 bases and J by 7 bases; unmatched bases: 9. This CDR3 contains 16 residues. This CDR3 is CASSPPERDWVNEQFF. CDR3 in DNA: TGTGCCAGCTCACCACCCGAGCGGGACTGGGTAAATGAGCAGTTCTTC. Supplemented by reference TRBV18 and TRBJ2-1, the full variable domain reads NAGVMQNPRHLVRRRGQEARLRCSPMKGHSHVYWYRQLPEEGLKFMVYLQKENIIDESGMPKERFSAEFPKEGPSILRIQQVVRGDSAAYFCASSPPERDWVNEQFFGPGTRLTVL.